This T cell receptor (beta chain) was documented in a study of cytomegalovirus exposure and HLA in healthy donors listed by TCRdb under 2017. In the study overall: According to an earlier analysis of 587 of the donors, about 179 million T cells yielded roughly 110 million unique TCR beta sequences and about 300 Gb of sequence data. An early release that covered approximately 600 HLA-typed donors contained 250 to 350 gigabases of sequencing data and 70 million to 100 million unique TCR sequences. Among the approximately 430 genotyped donors, under 90% belonged to the genetic ancestry cluster associated with self-reported Caucasian donors. The study was designed to test whether signatures of past pathogen exposure could be identified by cataloging public T cell receptors. The study used immunosequencing to profile the T cell repertoires of 666 subjects and linked those repertoires to cytomegalovirus serostatus. In addition to the first cohort of 666 subjects, a separate validation cohort of approximately 130 different subjects was used. High-throughput TCR immunosequencing, statistical association of individual TCRs with disease status, and machine learning were combined to predict cytomegalovirus infection status. A later analysis re-analyzed previously published TCR beta repertoires from 600 to 850 donors and added high-resolution HLA genotyping to study TCR occurrence patterns. Rather than drawing on any new phenotypic data, the later analysis identified candidate immune exposures from TCR beta sequences and the way those sequences occurred across donors. An earlier analysis of roughly 580 of the donors used high-throughput TCR beta sequencing to judge whether each TCR beta V gene segment behaved as functional or pseudogenic. Alongside the repertoire data, information on donor age, sex, ethnicity and CMV serostatus was compiled. Genome-wide SNP genotypes for about three fifths of the roughly 670 donors were used in a later genetic analysis, which treated that subset as a discovery cohort. All discovery cohort repertoires had been generated using a single sequencing platform. HLA typing covered class I and class II loci at four-digit resolution. Typing coverage differed by locus: A, B, C, DRB1 and DQB1 were typed in roughly 629-630 donors, DQA1 in 522, DPA1 in 600 to 610, and DPB1 in approximately 450. About 5 DR-DQ haplotypes were handled as single units for association and clustering, since linkage in the cohort was strong. Among 300 to 500 genotyped donors of the cohort, an average of roughly 230,000 unique TCR beta nucleotide sequences was sequenced per donor, of which roughly 17% were non-productive. Beyond this particular receptor, the publication reports: According to a later analysis, most CMV-associated TCR beta chains appeared to be HLA-restricted, and the HLA associations seemed to be driven largely by CMV exposure. The classifier was reported to diagnose cytomegalovirus status with high specificity and sensitivity in both the original cohort and the validation cohort. A later genetic analysis associated a missense DCLRE1C variant with V-gene and J-gene trimming of TCR beta chains, and an independent cohort replicated the association. The cohort was sequenced for TCR beta chains only, and without alpha or paired-chain data the features that could be detected were limited. The 87-base-pair reads could not distinguish some IMGT-functional V segments, including TRBV6-2 and TRBV6-3, so those segments were excluded. While some public TCRs were present in many individuals, most TCR sequences turned up only very rarely across donors. Linkage disequilibrium might explain the correlated functional status among segregating V segments, but an unknown experimental factor could not be ruled out. A later analysis found that TCR association rates varied across HLA loci, with DRB1 alleles showing the most associated TCRs and HLA-C alleles the fewest. Roughly uniform sequencing depth across donors was assumed in presence/absence analyses, although this assumption may not hold. The earlier analysis of 587 of the donors excluded roughly 17 rarely observed V segments, including chromosome 9 orphons, because counts were too low. It was suggested by the authors that the approach could potentially be generalized to other disease states and immunological phenotypes. A further reported finding was that TCR beta sequences accurately predicted the HLA-A and HLA-B alleles for most subjects in the first cohort. A group of highly shared sequence variants was considered likely to be a technical artifact of the sequencing pipeline. When HLA alleles, especially DR and DQ, strongly co-occurred, attributing TCR associations to individual alleles was difficult. In the study, 150 to 200 TCR beta chains were listed as associated with cytomegalovirus. A later analysis reported that several top co-occurrence clusters appeared linked to parvovirus B19, influenza, CMV and Epstein-Barr virus. In vitro tests confirmed that a few of the cytomegalovirus-associated TCR beta chains recognize cytomegalovirus antigens. Immune exposure information for the cohort was limited to CMV serostatus. According to a later genetic analysis, donors in an Asian-associated ancestry cluster had fewer N-insertions in productive TCRs than the approximately 630-donor mean. In an earlier analysis of approximately 600 of the donors, most TCR beta V segments were observed in productive rearrangements about 87% or about 30% of the time, broadly matching IMGT annotations. Compared with equally common non-associated chains, HLA-associated TCR beta chains in a later analysis were more clonally expanded and had lower generation probabilities. In a later analysis, 15,000 to 20,000 TCR beta sequences were associated with specific HLA alleles at a false discovery rate of 0.05. Because HLA typing was missing for some donors at each locus, association tests included only the typed subset.

In total, 666 healthy bone marrow donors made up the cohort. Cohort members were all nominally healthy when sampled, although unrecorded immune exposures were likely present. The donor was CMV seronegative and belonged to the group of over 300 seronegative cohort members. A peripheral blood sample was collected from each donor, and TCR beta sequencing was performed on peripheral blood mononuclear cells. The Qiagen DNeasy Blood Extraction Kit was used to extract genomic DNA from the blood cell samples. Between the V and J ends, shortened by 3 bases and 7 bases respectively, the junction contains 28 bases. The germline V gene sets CDR1 to MDHEN and CDR2 to SYDVKM. The CDR3 runs 18 residues from the cysteine to the phenylalanine. CDR3 DNA is the only sequence kept; it has 54 bases, read in frame from the first base. The table lists this clone with a few counts. This receptor's antigen is unknown. Per-nucleotide qualities are absent, and no much larger clonotype sits a single base away.

Library method: the immunoSEQ multiplex PCR assay. For the multiplex PCR, a mixture combining 60 forward primers for TCR Vbeta segments and 13 reverse primers for TCR Jbeta segments was used. Amplification of the CDR3 region of rearranged TCR beta genes was performed with a multiplex PCR assay on genomic DNA. On the Illumina HiSeq System, the amplified TCR beta libraries were sequenced as 87-base-pair reads. In the paper's pipeline: In a later analysis, tens of millions of unique TCR beta chains were counted across the 500 to 850 repertoires, and roughly 11 million of these chains were shared by at least two donors. To remove PCR and sequencing errors, raw reads were error-corrected and collapsed into unique sequences using a nearest-neighbor algorithm that merged closely related sequences. V, D and J gene segments were assigned by aligning CDR3 sequences to IMGT reference sequences. Each retained sequence needed at least a six-nucleotide match to both a V gene segment and a J gene segment. Rearrangements were classified as productive when the CDR3 lacked stop codons and remained in frame with V and J, and all other rearrangements were classified as non-productive. CDR3 was defined by IMGT convention, running from the second conserved V-encoded cysteine to the conserved J-encoded phenylalanine. In an earlier analysis of roughly 580 of the donors, sequences lacking an unambiguous match to a single V gene segment were excluded. In an earlier analysis of several hundred of the donors, a V segment was called functional when productive rearrangements were above 56.7%, and segregating when the standard deviation between donors exceeded 5%. A statistical classification framework was built to diagnose cytomegalovirus status from the catalog of TCR beta chain sequences. In a later analysis, TCR nucleotide sequences were compared against IMGT/GENE-DB human TR gene sequences so that V and J genes could be assigned. A later analysis assigned CDR3 sequences and most-parsimonious VDJ recombination scenarios with the TCRdist pipeline. In a later analysis, every TCR beta chain was defined by the combination of its CDR3 amino acid sequence and its V-gene family, and reads without a unique V-gene family were dropped. To address suspected cross-contamination and a sequencing artifact, a later analysis removed under 600 highly shared, low-generation-probability nucleotide sequences. In a later analysis, a clonal expansion index was calculated for each public chain from normalized within-repertoire ranks of inferred template counts. In a later analysis, generation probabilities were computed with a VDJ recombination model fitted to out-of-frame rearrangements, and the resulting probabilities were checked against IGoR. In a later analysis, hypergeometric tests were used to score TCR-TCR, TCR-HLA and TCR-CMV co-occurrence, with a repertoire-size bias correction applied to TCR pairs. In a later analysis, false discovery rates were estimated by permuting HLA or CMV assignments 20 times. In a later analysis, co-occurring TCRs were grouped with DBSCAN, and TCRdist sequence similarity was added when clustering was performed within HLA-allele-positive subsets. For co-occurrence clustering, repertoires with fewer than 30,000 or more than 120,000 public chains were excluded, along with a handful of repertoires with anomalous nucleotide sharing. TCRdb stores this immuneACCESS table with in-frame sequences only. Part of the clones is absent; in the studies checked, under half of the shortfall reflects unresolved V genes, and no reason is known for the rest. V and J calls and clone size follow that table, whereas D and trimming were derived from the DNA. The sample contains roughly 140,000 clones, approximately 9% of them found a single time. Jointly, the top ten make up less than 2% of the sample.

The receptor was derived from a male donor in good health and CMV-seronegative. In this chain, TRBV28 is recombined with TRBJ2-7; the D gene is perhaps TRBD2, from 6 matching bases. The sample consisted of PBMCs. The DNA reads as follows: TGTGCCAGCAGTTTTGCCCATTCAGATGAGCGGACGCGGGGAGAGCAGTACTTC. Translated, it reads CASSFAHSDERTRGEQYF.